The rows below give T cell receptor beta chains drawn from one sample of a study of PD-1 blockade in classical Hodgkin lymphoma. The repertoire was sequenced with immunoSEQ multiplex PCR; TCRdb's copy has only in-frame clones and lacks some. The table lists under 130,000 clones, more than 70% of them singletons. The material sequenced was peripheral blood mononuclear cells (PBMCs), taken before the fourth cycle of nivolumab. The source of these receptors is a human donor with classical Hodgkin lymphoma. Each CDR3 is given with its conserved first and last residue. The D gene is left open where the match is weak. For some rows the clone size is stated as once, few or many, or as a class when expanded; others skip it.

j_call | d_call | v_call | clone_size | cdr3_aa | cdr3_nt
TRBJ1-1 | . | TRBV30 | few | CACDVDTPWAFF | TGTGCCTGCGACGTGGACACCCCTTGGGCTTTCTTT
TRBJ1-2 | . | TRBV29-1 | . | CSVDGGIGRVHTF | TGCAGCGTAGACGGGGGGATTGGGAGAGTACACACCTTC
TRBJ2-7 | . | TRBV21-1 | once | CASSKVIADEQYF | TGTGCCAGCAGCAAAGTGATCGCAGACGAGCAGTACTTC
TRBJ1-4 | . | TRBV30 | . | CAWSLGKTNEKLFF | TGTGCCTGGAGTCTCGGGAAAACTAATGAAAAACTGTTTTTT
TRBJ2-7 | . | TRBV6-5 | . | CASSYSSRTYEQYF | TGTGCCAGCAGTTACTCGAGCAGAACCTACGAGCAGTACTTC
TRBJ2-1 | TRBD1 | TRBV29-1 | once | CSVETSGTGVNEQFF | TGCAGCGTTGAAACCTCCGGGACAGGGGTCAATGAGCAGTTCTTC
TRBJ1-4 | . | TRBV28 | . | CASSEDGTNEKLFF | TGTGCCAGCAGTGAGGACGGGACTAATGAAAAACTGTTTTTT
TRBJ2-7 | TRBD2 | TRBV28 | . | CASSPRPGLGISYEQYF | TGTGCCAGCAGTCCTAGACCGGGACTAGGGATCTCCTACGAGCAGTACTTC
TRBJ2-5 | TRBD2 | TRBV13 | . | CASSVLAGETQYF | TGTGCCAGCAGCGTTCTAGCGGGAGAGACCCAGTACTTC
TRBJ2-1 | TRBD2 | TRBV29-1 | . | CSVPSGRIYNEQFF | TGCAGCGTTCCCAGCGGGAGAATCTACAATGAGCAGTTCTTC
TRBJ2-1 | TRBD1 | TRBV5-4 | . | CASSSRDSNEQFF | TGTGCCAGCAGCTCCCGGGACAGCAATGAGCAGTTCTTC
TRBJ1-5 | . | TRBV30 | . | CAWSLPGSLNQPQHF | TGTGCCTGGAGCTTACCCGGGTCCCTAAATCAGCCCCAGCATTTT
TRBJ2-7 | TRBD1 | TRBV6-1 | . | CASSVRTGDPYEQYF | TGTGCCAGCAGTGTCCGGACAGGGGATCCCTACGAGCAGTACTTC
TRBJ2-7 | . | TRBV18 | . | CASSPQGVTAGEQYF | TGTGCCAGCTCACCACAGGGGGTGACCGCTGGGGAGCAGTACTTC
TRBJ1-2 | . | TRBV6-1 | few | CASSERQGMGSYGYTF | TGTGCCAGCAGTGAAAGGCAGGGTATGGGTTCCTATGGCTACACCTTC
TRBJ2-2 | TRBD1 | TRBV10-1 | . | CASSPLHGQGFTGELFF | TGCGCCAGCAGTCCGCTACATGGACAGGGTTTTACCGGGGAGCTGTTTTTT
TRBJ2-1 | TRBD2 | TRBV11-2 | . | CASSHRLADNEQFF | TGTGCCAGCAGTCACCGACTAGCGGACAATGAGCAGTTCTTC
TRBJ2-5 | . | TRBV13 | . | CASSREGEETQYF | TGTGCCAGCAGCAGAGAAGGCGAGGAGACCCAGTACTTC
TRBJ2-3 | . | TRBV18 | . | CASSLSRGDPDTQYF | TGTGCCAGCTCACTCTCCCGGGGCGACCCAGATACGCAGTATTTT
TRBJ2-3 | . | TRBV5-1 | . | CARGPGRITDTQYF | TGCGCCAGGGGGCCTGGCAGAATCACAGATACGCAGTATTTT
TRBJ1-2 | . | TRBV30 | . | CAWSVRVSYGYTF | TGTGCCTGGAGTGTAAGGGTCAGCTATGGCTACACCTTC
TRBJ2-7 | . | TRBV27 | . | CASSLSRGGYEQYF | TGTGCCAGCAGTTTATCCCGAGGGGGGTACGAGCAGTACTTC
TRBJ2-1 | TRBD2 | TRBV5-4 | once | CASSSEGLAGDNEQFF | TGTGCCAGCAGTTCAGAGGGACTAGCGGGAGACAATGAGCAGTTCTTC
TRBJ1-4 | . | TRBV6-1 | . | CACSRDRANEKLFF | TGTGCCTGCTCTCGGGACCGAGCGAATGAAAAACTGTTTTTT
TRBJ2-2 | TRBD2 | TRBV5-4 | . | CASSLARAGGSGELFF | TGTGCCAGCAGCTTGGCCCGGGCGGGAGGATCCGGGGAGCTGTTTTTT
TRBJ1-4 | . | TRBV18 | . | CASSPRPGAFNEKLFF | TGTGCCAGCTCACCACGACCAGGGGCTTTTAATGAAAAACTGTTTTTT
TRBJ2-7 | . | TRBV5-6 | . | CASSLLFRVEEQYF | TGTGCCAGCAGCTTGCTTTTCAGGGTAGAAGAGCAGTACTTC
TRBJ2-3 | TRBD1 | TRBV27 | . | CASSSRTGGTDTQYF | TGTGCCAGCAGTTCCCGGACAGGGGGTACAGATACGCAGTATTTT
TRBJ2-2 | TRBD2 | TRBV7-9 | . | CASRASTGGRAPGELFF | TGTGCCAGCAGGGCCTCTACGGGCGGGAGGGCCCCCGGGGAGCTGTTTTTT
TRBJ1-1 | . | TRBV15 | . | CATSREFSTSTEAFF | TGTGCCACCAGCAGAGAGTTCTCCACGTCCACTGAAGCTTTCTTT
TRBJ2-3 | . | TRBV5-1 | . | CASSLLVGLGQTSADTQYF | TGCGCCAGCAGCTTACTCGTGGGTTTGGGACAAACTTCCGCAGATACGCAGTATTTT
TRBJ1-1 | . | TRBV5-1 | . | CASSLVGDNRWGKAFF | TGCGCCAGCAGCTTGGTTGGTGACAACCGATGGGGCAAAGCTTTCTTT
TRBJ2-3 | TRBD2 | TRBV29-1 | . | CSVDPGLEDTQYF | TGCAGCGTTGACCCGGGACTAGAAGATACGCAGTATTTT
TRBJ1-2 | . | TRBV2 | . | CASSERDYGYTF | TGTGCCAGCAGTGAGAGGGACTATGGCTACACCTTC
TRBJ2-7 | . | TRBV18 | . | CASSPGGLYEQYF | TGTGCCAGCTCACCGGGGGGGCTCTACGAGCAGTACTTC
TRBJ1-3 | TRBD1 | TRBV30 | . | CAWLQGGQGNTIYF | TGTGCCTGGTTACAGGGGGGGCAAGGAAACACCATATATTTT
TRBJ2-3 | . | TRBV9 | . | CASSAGDSPTSPSAPDTQYF | TGTGCCAGCAGCGCCGGGGACTCACCCACTTCGCCATCGGCTCCAGATACGCAGTATTTT
TRBJ2-5 | TRBD2 | TRBV14 | . | CASSHLKTTSGSRETQYF | TGTGCCAGCAGCCACCTTAAGACGACTAGCGGGAGTAGAGAGACCCAGTACTTC
TRBJ2-3 | TRBD2 | TRBV11-2 | . | CASSLEALAVNTQYF | TGTGCCAGCAGCTTAGAGGCACTAGCGGTTAATACGCAGTATTTT
TRBJ2-4 | TRBD1 | TRBV5-6 | . | CASSLEQGRNIQYF | TGTGCCAGCAGCTTGGAACAGGGGAGAAACATTCAGTACTTC
TRBJ2-7 | TRBD1 | TRBV9 | once | CASSGGQGDSYEQYF | TGTGCCAGCAGCGGAGGACAGGGCGACTCCTACGAGCAGTACTTC
TRBJ2-7 | TRBD2 | TRBV11-2 | . | CASSLDNLAEYEQYF | TGTGCCAGCAGCTTAGATAACCTAGCGGAGTACGAGCAGTACTTC
TRBJ2-3 | . | TRBV2 | . | CASSVRRASTDTQYF | TGTGCCAGCAGTGTCCGCAGGGCTAGCACAGATACGCAGTATTTT
TRBJ1-2 | TRBD1 | TRBV6-1 | . | CASSQGQGARYGYTF | TGTGCCAGCAGCCAAGGACAGGGGGCGCGGTATGGCTACACCTTC
TRBJ2-1 | TRBD1 | TRBV4-3 | few | CASSQGQGSYNEQFF | TGCGCCAGCAGCCAAGGACAGGGCTCCTACAATGAGCAGTTCTTC
TRBJ2-5 | . | TRBV5-1 | . | CASSLQGRETQYF | TGCGCCAGCAGCTTACAGGGCCGAGAGACCCAGTACTTC
TRBJ2-1 | TRBD2 | TRBV5-6 | . | CASSLWASGSSYNEQFF | TGTGCCAGCAGCTTGTGGGCTAGCGGGAGCTCCTACAATGAGCAGTTCTTC